This TCR beta chain was captured in a study of T cell changes during pregnancy in multiple sclerosis. Sequenced by immunoSEQ multiplex PCR; TCRdb stores in-frame clones only, minus some. The sample lists roughly 70,000 clones; around 92% were seen once. V lost 5 bases and J lost 7, with 18 bases in between. The CDR3 extends over 15 amino acids. From germline, CDR1 is SEHNR and CDR2 FQNEAQ (reference sequence). The sample consisted of peripheral blood, taken in the third trimester of pregnancy. The origin of this receptor is a female donor in good health, enrolled as a control in a pregnancy study. The chain employs TRBV7-9 and TRBJ2-1, with D tentatively TRBD2 (6 bases). The CDR3 bases are TGTGCCAGCAGCACCTCGGGACTTCCTGAGAATGAGCAGTTCTTC. Translation gives CASSTSGLPENEQFF.